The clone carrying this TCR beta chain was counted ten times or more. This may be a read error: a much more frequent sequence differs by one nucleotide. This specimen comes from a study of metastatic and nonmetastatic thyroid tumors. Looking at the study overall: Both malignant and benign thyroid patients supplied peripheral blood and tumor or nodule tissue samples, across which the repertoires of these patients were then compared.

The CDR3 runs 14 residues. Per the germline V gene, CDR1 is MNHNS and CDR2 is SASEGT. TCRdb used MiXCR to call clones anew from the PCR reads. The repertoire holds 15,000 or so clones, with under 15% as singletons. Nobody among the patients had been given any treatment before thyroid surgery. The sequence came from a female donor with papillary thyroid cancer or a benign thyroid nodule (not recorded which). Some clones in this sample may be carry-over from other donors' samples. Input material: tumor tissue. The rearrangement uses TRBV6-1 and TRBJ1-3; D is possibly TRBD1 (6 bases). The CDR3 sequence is CASAEDSGRNTTYF. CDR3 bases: TGTGCCAGCGCGGAGGACAGCGGTAGAAACACCACATATTTT.